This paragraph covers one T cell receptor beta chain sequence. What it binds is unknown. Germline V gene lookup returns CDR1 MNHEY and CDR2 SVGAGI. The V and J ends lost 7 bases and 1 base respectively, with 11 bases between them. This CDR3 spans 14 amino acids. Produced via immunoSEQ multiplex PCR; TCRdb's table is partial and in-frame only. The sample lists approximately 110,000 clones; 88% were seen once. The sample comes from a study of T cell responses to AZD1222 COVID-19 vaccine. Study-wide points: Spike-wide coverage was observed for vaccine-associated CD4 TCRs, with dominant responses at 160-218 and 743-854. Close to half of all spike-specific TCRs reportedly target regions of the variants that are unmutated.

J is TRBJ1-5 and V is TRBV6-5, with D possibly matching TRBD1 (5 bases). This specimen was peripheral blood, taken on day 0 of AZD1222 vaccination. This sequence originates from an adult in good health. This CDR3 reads CASKAGRSNQPQHF. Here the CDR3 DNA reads TGTGCCAGCAAGGCAGGGAGAAGCAATCAGCCCCAGCATTTT.